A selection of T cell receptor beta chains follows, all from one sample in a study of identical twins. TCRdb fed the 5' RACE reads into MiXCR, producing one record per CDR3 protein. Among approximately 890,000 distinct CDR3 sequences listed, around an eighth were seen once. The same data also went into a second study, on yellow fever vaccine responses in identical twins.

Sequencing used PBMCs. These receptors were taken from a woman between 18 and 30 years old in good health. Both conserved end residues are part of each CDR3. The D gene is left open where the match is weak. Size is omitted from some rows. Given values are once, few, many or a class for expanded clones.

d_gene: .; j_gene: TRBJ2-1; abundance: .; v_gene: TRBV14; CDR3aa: CASSQDSYGSYNEQFF; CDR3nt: TGTGCCAGCAGCCAGGACAGCTACGGCTCCTACAATGAGCAGTTCTTC
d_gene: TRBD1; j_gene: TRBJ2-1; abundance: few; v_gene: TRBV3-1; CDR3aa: CASSQGLGQAYNEQFF; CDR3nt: TGTGCCAGCAGCCAAGGATTGGGACAGGCCTACAATGAGCAGTTCTTC
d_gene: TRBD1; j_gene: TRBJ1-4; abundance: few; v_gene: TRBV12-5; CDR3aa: CASGLTGQGHEKLFF; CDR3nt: TGTGCTAGTGGTTTGACGGGACAGGGGCATGAAAAACTGTTTTTT
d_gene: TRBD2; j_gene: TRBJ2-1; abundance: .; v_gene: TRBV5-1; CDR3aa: CASSGAPLAGGHYNEQFF; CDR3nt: TGCGCCAGCAGCGGGGCCCCTCTAGCGGGGGGCCACTACAATGAGCAGTTCTTC
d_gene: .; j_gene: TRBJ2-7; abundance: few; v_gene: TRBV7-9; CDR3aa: CASSLEGRGAELYF; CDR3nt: TGTGCCAGCAGCTTAGAGGGAAGAGGAGCTGAGTTGTACTTC
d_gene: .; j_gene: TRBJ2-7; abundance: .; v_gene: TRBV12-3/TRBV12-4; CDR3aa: CASSRRGVNYEQYF; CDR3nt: TGTGCCAGCAGTCGGAGGGGGGTTAACTACGAGCAGTACTTC
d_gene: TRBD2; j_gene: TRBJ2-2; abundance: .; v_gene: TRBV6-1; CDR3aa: CASSGGLAGGPNGELFF; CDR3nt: TGTGCCAGCAGTGGCGGACTAGCGGGAGGGCCGAACGGGGAGCTGTTTTTT
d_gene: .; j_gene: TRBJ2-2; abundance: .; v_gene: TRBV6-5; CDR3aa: CASSYSRAGGELFF; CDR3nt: TGTGCCAGCAGTTACAGTAGGGCAGGCGGGGAGCTGTTTTTT
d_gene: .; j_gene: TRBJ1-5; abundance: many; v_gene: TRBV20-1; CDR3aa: CSAAMPLRRPNQPQHF; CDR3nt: TGCAGTGCCGCAATGCCCCTGAGGAGGCCGAATCAGCCCCAGCATTTT
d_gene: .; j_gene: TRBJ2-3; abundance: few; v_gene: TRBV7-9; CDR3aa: CASSRTGPSARTDTQYF; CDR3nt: TGTGCCAGCAGTAGAACAGGGCCATCGGCTCGTACAGATACGCAGTATTTT
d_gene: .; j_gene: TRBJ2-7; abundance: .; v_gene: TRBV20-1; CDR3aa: CSARGASNHYEHYF; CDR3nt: TGCAGTGCTAGAGGGGCTAGCAACCACTACGAGCATTACTTC
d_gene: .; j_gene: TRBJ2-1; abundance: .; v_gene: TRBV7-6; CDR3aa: CASSSPQTSIGPSYNEQFF; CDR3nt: TGTGCCAGCAGCTCCCCTCAGACTAGTATAGGGCCTTCCTACAATGAGCAGTTCTTC
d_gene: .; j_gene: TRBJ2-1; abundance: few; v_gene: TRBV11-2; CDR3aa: CASSSLRGLTNEQFF; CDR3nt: TGTGCCAGCAGTTCGCTCAGGGGTTTGACGAATGAGCAGTTCTTC
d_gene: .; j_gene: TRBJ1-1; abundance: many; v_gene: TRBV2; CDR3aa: CASSEGRNTEAFF; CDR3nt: TGTGCCAGCAGTGAGGGGCGGAACACTGAAGCTTTCTTT
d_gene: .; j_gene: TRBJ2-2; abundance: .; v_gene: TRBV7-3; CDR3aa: CASSSGAGQGVYTGELFF; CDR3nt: TGTGCCAGCAGCTCAGGCGCGGGCCAGGGAGTATACACCGGGGAGCTGTTTTTT
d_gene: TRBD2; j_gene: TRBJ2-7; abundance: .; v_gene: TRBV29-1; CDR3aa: CSVEGGGSGRLYEQYF; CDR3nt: TGCAGCGTTGAGGGTGGTGGTAGCGGGAGACTTTACGAGCAGTACTTC
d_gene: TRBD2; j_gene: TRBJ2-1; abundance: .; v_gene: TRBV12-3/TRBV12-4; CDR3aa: CASSLGDYWRGGPYNEQFF; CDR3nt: TGTGCCAGCAGTTTAGGGGACTATTGGCGGGGGGGCCCATACAATGAGCAGTTCTTC
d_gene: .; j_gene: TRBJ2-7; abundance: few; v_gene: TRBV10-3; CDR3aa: CAISDRGMNGYSSYEQYF; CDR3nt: TGTGCCATCAGTGATCGCGGGATGAACGGGTACAGCTCCTACGAGCAGTACTTC
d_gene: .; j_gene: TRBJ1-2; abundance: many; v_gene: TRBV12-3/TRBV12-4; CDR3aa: CASSLSTALNYGYTF; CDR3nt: TGTGCCAGCAGTTTGTCGACGGCTCTTAACTATGGCTACACCTTC
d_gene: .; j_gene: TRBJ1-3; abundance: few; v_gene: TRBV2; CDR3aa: CASRVQRFGNTIYF; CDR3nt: TGTGCCAGCAGAGTACAGAGGTTTGGAAACACCATATATTTT
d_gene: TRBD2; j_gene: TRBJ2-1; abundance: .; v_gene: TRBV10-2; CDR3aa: CASSPISGRYNEQFF; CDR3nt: TGCGCCAGCAGCCCTATTAGCGGGAGGTACAATGAGCAGTTCTTC
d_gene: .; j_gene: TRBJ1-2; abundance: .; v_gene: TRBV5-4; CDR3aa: CASSYGQNPNYGYTF; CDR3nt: TGTGCCAGCAGCTACGGACAGAACCCTAACTATGGCTACACCTTC
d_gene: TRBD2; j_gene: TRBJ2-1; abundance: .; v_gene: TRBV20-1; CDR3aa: CSASGRAIREQFF; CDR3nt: TGCAGTGCAAGCGGGAGGGCCATTCGGGAGCAGTTCTTC
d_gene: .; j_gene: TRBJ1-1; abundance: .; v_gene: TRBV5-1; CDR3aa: CASSNDNINTEAFF; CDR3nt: TGCGCCAGCAGCAACGACAATATAAACACTGAAGCTTTCTTT
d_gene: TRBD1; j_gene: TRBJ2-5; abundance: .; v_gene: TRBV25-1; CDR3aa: CASSARDRVFETQYF; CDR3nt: TGTGCCAGCAGTGCTCGGGACAGGGTGTTTGAGACCCAGTACTTC
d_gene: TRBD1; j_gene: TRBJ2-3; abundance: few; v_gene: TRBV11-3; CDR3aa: CASSPGQGIIGTDTQYF; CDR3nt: TGTGCCAGCAGCCCGGGACAGGGAATTATCGGCACAGATACGCAGTATTTT
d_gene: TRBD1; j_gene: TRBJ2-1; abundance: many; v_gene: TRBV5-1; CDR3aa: CASSLSTGGENQFF; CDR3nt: TGCGCCAGCAGCTTATCCACAGGGGGCGAAAATCAGTTCTTC
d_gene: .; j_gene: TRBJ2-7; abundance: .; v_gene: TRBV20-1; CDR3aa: CSARVTSIEQYF; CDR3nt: TGCAGTGCTAGAGTCACGTCTATCGAGCAGTACTTC
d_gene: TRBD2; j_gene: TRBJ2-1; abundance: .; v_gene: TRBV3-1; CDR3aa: CASTQLLAGYNEQFF; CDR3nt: TGTGCCAGCACCCAATTGCTAGCGGGGTACAATGAGCAGTTCTTC
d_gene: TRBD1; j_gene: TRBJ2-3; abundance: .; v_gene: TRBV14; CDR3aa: CASSQLGQADTDTQYF; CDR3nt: TGTGCCAGCAGCCAACTTGGACAGGCGGACACAGATACGCAGTATTTT
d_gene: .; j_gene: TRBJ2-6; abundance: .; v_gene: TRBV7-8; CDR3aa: CASSYVFSGANVLTF; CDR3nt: TGTGCCAGCAGCTACGTATTCTCTGGGGCCAACGTCCTGACTTTC
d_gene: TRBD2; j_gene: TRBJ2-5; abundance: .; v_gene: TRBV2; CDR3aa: CASRIERGGRETQYF; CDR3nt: TGTGCCAGCAGGATTGAGCGGGGGGGCAGGGAGACCCAGTACTTC
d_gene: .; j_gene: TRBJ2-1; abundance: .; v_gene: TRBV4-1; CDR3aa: CASSQGRGTLSYNEQLF; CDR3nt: TGCGCCAGCAGCCAGGGCCGGGGGACCCTCTCCTACAATGAGCAGCTCTTC
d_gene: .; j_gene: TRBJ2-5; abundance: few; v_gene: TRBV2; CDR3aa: CASSHQPVMGETQYF; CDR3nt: TGTGCCAGCAGTCATCAACCTGTGATGGGGGAGACCCAGTACTTC
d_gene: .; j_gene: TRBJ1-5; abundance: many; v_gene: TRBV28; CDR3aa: CASSLAGGNNQPQHF; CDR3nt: TGTGCCAGCAGTTTAGCGGGGGGGAACAATCAGCCCCAGCATTTT
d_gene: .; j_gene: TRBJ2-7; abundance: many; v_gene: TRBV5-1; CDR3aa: CASSWEAVAYEQYF; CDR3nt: TGCGCCAGCAGCTGGGAAGCGGTAGCCTACGAGCAGTACTTC
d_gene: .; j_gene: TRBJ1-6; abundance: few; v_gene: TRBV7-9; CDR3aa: CASSLGAVYNSPLHF; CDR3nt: TGTGCCAGCAGCTTAGGGGCCGTTTATAATTCACCCCTCCACTTT
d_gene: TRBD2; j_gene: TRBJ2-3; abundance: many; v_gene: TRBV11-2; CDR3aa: CASSLGRGAARTDTQYF; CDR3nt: TGTGCCAGCAGCTTGGGGAGGGGAGCGGCCCGCACAGATACGCAGTATTTT
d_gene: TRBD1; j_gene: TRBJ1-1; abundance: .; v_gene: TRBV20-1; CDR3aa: CSARDGVGGGKAFF; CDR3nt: TGCAGTGCTAGAGATGGTGTAGGGGGCGGTAAGGCTTTCTTT
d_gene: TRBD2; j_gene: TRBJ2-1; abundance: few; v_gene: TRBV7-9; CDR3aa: CASSSSGTSGYNEQFF; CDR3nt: TGTGCCAGCAGCTCGTCTGGGACTAGCGGCTACAATGAGCAGTTCTTC
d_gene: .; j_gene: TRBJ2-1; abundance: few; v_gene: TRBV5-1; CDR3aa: CASSLRPGRDEQFF; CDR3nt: TGCGCCAGCAGCTTGAGGCCAGGGCGGGATGAGCAGTTCTTC
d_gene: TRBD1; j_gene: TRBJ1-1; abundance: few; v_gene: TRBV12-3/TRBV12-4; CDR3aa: CASSPTATGDTEAFF; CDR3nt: TGTGCCAGCAGCCCTACCGCGACAGGGGACACTGAAGCTTTCTTT
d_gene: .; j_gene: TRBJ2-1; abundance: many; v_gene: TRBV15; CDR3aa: CATSRGENNEQFF; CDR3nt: TGTGCCACCAGCAGGGGAGAGAACAATGAGCAGTTCTTC
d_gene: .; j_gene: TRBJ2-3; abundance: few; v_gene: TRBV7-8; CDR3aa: CASSVPYASTDTQYF; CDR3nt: TGTGCCAGCAGTGTTCCATACGCTAGCACAGATACGCAGTATTTT
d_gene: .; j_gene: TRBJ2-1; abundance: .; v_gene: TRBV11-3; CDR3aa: CASSLTEPEQFF; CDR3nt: TGTGCCAGCAGCTTAACGGAGCCCGAGCAGTTCTTC
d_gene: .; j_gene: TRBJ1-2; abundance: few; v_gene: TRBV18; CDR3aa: CASSRGAADYGYTF; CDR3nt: TGTGCCAGCTCACGGGGGGCAGCCGACTATGGCTACACCTTC
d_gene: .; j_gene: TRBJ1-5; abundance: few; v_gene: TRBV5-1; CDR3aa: CASSLAEGVQPQHF; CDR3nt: TGCGCCAGCAGCTTGGCCGAGGGTGTTCAGCCCCAGCATTTT
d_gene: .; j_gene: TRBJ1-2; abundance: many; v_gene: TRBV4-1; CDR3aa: CASSQDSTRRSYGYTF; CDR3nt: TGCGCCAGCAGCCAAGATTCGACACGTCGTTCCTATGGCTACACCTTC
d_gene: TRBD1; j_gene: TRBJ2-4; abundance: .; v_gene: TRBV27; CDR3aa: CASSRGQGYIQYF; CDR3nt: TGTGCCAGCAGTCGGGGACAGGGTTACATTCAGTACTTC
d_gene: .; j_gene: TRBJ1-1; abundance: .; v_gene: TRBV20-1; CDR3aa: CSALGAAGAEAFF; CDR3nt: TGCAGTGCCCTGGGGGCCGCCGGCGCTGAAGCTTTCTTT
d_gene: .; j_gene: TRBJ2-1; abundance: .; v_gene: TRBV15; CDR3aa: CATSRDNSGVVSHEQFF; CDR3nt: TGTGCCACCAGCAGAGATAATAGCGGAGTAGTATCCCATGAGCAGTTCTTC